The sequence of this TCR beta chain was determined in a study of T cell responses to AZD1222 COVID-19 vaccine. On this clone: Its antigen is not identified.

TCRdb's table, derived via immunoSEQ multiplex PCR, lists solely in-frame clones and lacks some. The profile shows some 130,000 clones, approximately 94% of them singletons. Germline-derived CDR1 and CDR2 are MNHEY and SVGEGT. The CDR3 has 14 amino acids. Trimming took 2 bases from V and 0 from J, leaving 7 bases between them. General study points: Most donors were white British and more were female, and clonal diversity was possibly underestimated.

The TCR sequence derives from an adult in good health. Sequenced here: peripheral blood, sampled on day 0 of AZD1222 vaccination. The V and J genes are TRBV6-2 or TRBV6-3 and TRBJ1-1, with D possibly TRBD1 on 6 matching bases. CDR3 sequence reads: CASSYRGMNTEAFF. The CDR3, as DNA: TGTGCCAGCAGTTACAGGGGGATGAACACTGAAGCTTTCTTT.